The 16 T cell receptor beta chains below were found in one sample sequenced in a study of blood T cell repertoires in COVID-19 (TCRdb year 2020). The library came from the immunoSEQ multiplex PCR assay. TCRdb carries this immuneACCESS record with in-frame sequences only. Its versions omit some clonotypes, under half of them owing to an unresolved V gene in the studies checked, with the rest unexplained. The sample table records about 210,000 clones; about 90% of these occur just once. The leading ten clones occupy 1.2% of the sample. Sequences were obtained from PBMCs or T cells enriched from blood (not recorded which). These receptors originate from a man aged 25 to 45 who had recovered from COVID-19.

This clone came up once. For the CDR3, the DNA is TGTGCCAGCAGCCGAATCCCCAAGGGCCCCCAGGGTATGAACACTGAAGCTTTCTTT. This sequence encodes CASSRIPKGPQGMNTEAFF. The rearrangement links TRBV14 to TRBJ1-1; a weak D match, TRBD1 (5 bases). Germline V gene sequence: CDR1 SGHDN, CDR2 FVKESK. The CDR3 has 19 amino acids. Deletions cut 4 bases from V and 0 bases from J, with 24 bases between.

CDR3 region: CASSPQQLYTEAFF. The CDR3 DNA follows: TGTGCCAGCAGCCCTCAACAGTTGTACACTGAAGCTTTCTTT. The J gene is TRBJ1-1, the V gene TRBV7-9, with D uncertain. This CDR3 region has 14 residues. Trimming left V 5 bases short and J 3 bases short, with 13 bases between. CDR1 and CDR2 from the germline V gene are SEHNR and FQNEAQ (reference sequence).

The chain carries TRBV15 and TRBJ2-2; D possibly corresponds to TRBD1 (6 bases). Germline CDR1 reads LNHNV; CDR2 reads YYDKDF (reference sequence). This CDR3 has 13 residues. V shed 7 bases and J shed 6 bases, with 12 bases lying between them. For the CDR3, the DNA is TGTGCCACCAAAGGGGGTCACTCCGGGGAGCTGTTTTTT. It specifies CATKGGHSGELFF.

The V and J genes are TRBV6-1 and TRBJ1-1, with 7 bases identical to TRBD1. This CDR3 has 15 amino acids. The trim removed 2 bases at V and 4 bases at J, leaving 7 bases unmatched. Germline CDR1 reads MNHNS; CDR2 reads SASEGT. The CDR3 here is CASSEWGQGGTEAFF. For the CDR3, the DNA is TGTGCCAGCAGTGAATGGGGGCAGGGGGGCACTGAAGCTTTCTTT.

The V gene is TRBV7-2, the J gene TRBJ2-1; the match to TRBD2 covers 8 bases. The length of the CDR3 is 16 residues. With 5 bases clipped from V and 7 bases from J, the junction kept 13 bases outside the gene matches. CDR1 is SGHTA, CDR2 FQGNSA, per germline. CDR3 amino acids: CASSPWALAGQNEQFF. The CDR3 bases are TGTGCCAGCAGCCCATGGGCCCTAGCGGGCCAGAATGAGCAGTTCTTC. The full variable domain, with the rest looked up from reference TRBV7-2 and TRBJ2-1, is GAGVSQSPSNKVTEKGKDVELRCDPISGHTALYWYRQSLGQGLEFLIYFQGNSAPDKSGLPSDRFSAERTGGSVSTLTIQRTQQEDSAVYLCASSPWALAGQNEQFFGPGTRLTVL.

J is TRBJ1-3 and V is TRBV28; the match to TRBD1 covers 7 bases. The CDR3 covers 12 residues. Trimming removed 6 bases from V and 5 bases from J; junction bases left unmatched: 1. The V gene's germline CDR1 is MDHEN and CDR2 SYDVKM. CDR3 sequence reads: CASRGGRNTIYF. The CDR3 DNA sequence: TGTGCCAGCAGAGGGGGCCGAAACACCATATATTTT.

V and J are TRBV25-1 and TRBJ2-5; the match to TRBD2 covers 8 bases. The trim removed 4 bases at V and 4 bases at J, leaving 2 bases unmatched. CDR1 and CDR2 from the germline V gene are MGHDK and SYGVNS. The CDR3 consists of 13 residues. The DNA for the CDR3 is TGTGCCAGCAGTGGACGGGGGGGAGAGACCCAGTACTTC. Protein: CASSGRGGETQYF.

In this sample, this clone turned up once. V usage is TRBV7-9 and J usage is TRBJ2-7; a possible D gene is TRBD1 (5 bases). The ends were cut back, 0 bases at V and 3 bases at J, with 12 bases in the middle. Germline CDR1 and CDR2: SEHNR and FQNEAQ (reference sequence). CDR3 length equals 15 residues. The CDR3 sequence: CASSLAAGSGYEQYF. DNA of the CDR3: TGTGCCAGCAGCTTAGCGGCAGGGTCGGGCTACGAGCAGTACTTC.

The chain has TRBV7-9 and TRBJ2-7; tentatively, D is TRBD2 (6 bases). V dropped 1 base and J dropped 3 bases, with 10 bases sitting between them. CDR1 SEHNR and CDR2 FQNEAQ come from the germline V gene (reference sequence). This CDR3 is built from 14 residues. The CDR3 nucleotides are TGTGCCAGCAGCTTAGACGGGAGCGGCTACGAGCAGTACTTC. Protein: CASSLDGSGYEQYF.

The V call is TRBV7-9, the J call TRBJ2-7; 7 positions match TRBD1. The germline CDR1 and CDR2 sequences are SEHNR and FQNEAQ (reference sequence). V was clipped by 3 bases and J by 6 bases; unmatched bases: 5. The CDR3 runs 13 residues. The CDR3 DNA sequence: TGTGCCAGCAGCTTCCCGACAGGGAGCGAGCAGTACTTC. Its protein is CASSFPTGSEQYF.

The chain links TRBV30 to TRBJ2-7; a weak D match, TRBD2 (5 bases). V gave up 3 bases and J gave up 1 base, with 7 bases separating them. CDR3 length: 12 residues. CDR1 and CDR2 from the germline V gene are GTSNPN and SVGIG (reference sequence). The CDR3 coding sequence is TGTGCCTGGAGAAGCGGTTCCTACGAGCAGTACTTC. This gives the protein CAWRSGSYEQYF. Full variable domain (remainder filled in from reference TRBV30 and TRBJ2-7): SQTIHQWPATLVQPVGSPLSLECTVEGTSNPNLYWYRQAAGRGLQLLFYSVGIGQISSEVPQNLSASRPQDRQFILSSKKLLLSDSGFYLCAWRSGSYEQYFGPGTRLTVT.

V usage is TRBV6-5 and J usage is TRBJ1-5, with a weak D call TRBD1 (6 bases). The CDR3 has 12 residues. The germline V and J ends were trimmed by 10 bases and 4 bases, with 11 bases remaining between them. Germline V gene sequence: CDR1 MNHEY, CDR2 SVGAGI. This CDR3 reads CATRTVNQPQHF. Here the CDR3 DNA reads TGTGCCACCCGGACAGTTAATCAGCCCCAGCATTTT.

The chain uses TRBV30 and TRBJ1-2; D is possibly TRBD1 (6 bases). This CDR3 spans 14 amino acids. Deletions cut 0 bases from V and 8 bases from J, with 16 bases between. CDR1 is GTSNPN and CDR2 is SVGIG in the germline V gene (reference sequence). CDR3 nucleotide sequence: TGTGCCTGGAGTGTCCTACGGGGGGCGCGAGGCTACACCTTC. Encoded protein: CAWSVLRGARGYTF. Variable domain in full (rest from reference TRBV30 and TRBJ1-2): SQTIHQWPATLVQPVGSPLSLECTVEGTSNPNLYWYRQAAGRGLQLLFYSVGIGQISSEVPQNLSASRPQDRQFILSSKKLLLSDSGFYLCAWSVLRGARGYTFGSGTRLTVV.

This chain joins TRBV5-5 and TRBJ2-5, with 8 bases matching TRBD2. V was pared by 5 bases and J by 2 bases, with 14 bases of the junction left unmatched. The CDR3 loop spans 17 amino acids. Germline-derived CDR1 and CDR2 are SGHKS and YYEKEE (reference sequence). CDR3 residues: CASRQLVAGSYQETQYF. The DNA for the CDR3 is TGTGCCAGCAGGCAACTAGTAGCGGGGAGTTATCAAGAGACCCAGTACTTC.

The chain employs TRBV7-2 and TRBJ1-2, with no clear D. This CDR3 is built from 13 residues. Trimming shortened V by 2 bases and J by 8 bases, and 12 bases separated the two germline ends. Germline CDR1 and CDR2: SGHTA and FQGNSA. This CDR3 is CASSLLRLEGYTF. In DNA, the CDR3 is TGTGCCAGCAGCTTACTTCGTTTGGAGGGCTACACCTTC.

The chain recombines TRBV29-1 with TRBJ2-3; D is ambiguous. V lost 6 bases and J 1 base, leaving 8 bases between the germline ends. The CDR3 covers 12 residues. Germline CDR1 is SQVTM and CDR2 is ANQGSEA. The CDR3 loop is CSVSGGTDTQYF. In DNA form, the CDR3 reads TGCAGCGTCTCTGGAGGCACAGATACGCAGTATTTT.